This T cell receptor beta chain comes out of a study of cytomegalovirus exposure and HLA in healthy donors. This PCR relied on a set of 60 Vbeta primers and 13 Jbeta primers. Profiling relied on immunoSEQ multiplex PCR, and the TCRdb table lists in-frame clones only, not all of them. The table includes roughly 110,000 clones, over 70% detected once. Germline CDR1 reads SGHNT; CDR2 reads YENEEA. This CDR3 spans 15 amino acids. V lost 5 bases, J lost 2 bases, and 6 bases stayed unmatched. The clonotype comes from a female donor in good health and CMV-seronegative. The V gene is TRBV11-3, the J gene TRBJ2-7; 10 bases are a match to TRBD2. Sequenced input: PBMCs. CDR3 sequence (DNA): TGTGCCAGCAGCGTCGGGACTAGCGCCACCTACGAGCAGTACTTC. Translation gives CASSVGTSATYEQYF.